This T cell receptor (beta chain) was found in a study of OX40 agonist ivuxolimab in advanced cancers. As for the study in general: Patients received ivuxolimab, an agonistic anti-OX40 (CD134) antibody. Among those enrolled, mean age was about 63 years (range roughly 23 to 79) and 75% to 85% were male. General study points: There were, on average, more expanded clones in CD8+ T cells than in CD4+. Certain nonresponding patients likewise had low normalized T-cell clonal expansion.

Notes on this clone: Its antigen remains unidentified.

Using immunoSEQ multiplex PCR, the repertoire was profiled, and TCRdb retains in-frame clones only, with some absent. Counted here are some 97,000 clones, 90% occurring once; the ten biggest clones make up around 0.31%. Germline V gives CDR1 MDHEN, CDR2 SYDVKM. V shed 2 bases and J 7 bases; nucleotides not matched to a gene: 8. The CDR3 covers 17 residues. The TCR sequence derives from an adult with an advanced solid tumor such as melanoma, head and neck, liver or kidney cancer. The sequenced sample was CD4+ or CD8+ T cells sorted from blood, obtained in a trial of the OX40 agonist ivuxolimab. V usage is TRBV28 and J usage is TRBJ2-1; TRBD2 matches at 13 bases. CDR3 nucleotides: TGTGCCAGCAGTTTAGGGACTAGCGGGAAAAGAGGTAATGAGCAGTTCTTC. This translates into CASSLGTSGKRGNEQFF.